These T cell receptor beta chains were read from a single sample in a study of blood T cell repertoires in COVID-19. Only in-frame clones appear in the TCRdb table, and some are missing; sequencing was by immunoSEQ multiplex PCR. In the table there are about 160,000 clones, 65% to 85% of which are singletons. The specimen sequenced was peripheral blood. The receptors come from a woman older than 75 with active or convalescent COVID-19. Both conserved end residues are part of each CDR3. The D gene is left open where the match is weak. Only some rows state a clone size, as once, few, many or a class for expanded clones.

d_call,clone_size,j_call,v_call,cdr3_aa,cdr3_nt
TRBD2,once,TRBJ2-1,TRBV2,CASKRGGTNEQFF,TGTGCCAGCAAGCGGGGGGGCACCAATGAGCAGTTCTTC
-,-,TRBJ2-3,TRBV11-2,CASSQGGDTQYF,TGTGCCAGCAGCCAAGGAGGGGATACGCAGTATTTT
-,many,TRBJ1-5,TRBV11-3,CATPYKGGNQPQHF,TGTGCCACCCCCTACAAGGGAGGAAATCAGCCCCAGCATTTT
TRBD1,few,TRBJ1-5,TRBV5-8,CASSADRGRNQPQHF,TGTGCCAGCAGCGCAGACAGGGGTAGAAATCAGCCCCAGCATTTT
-,-,TRBJ2-3,TRBV6-2/TRBV6-3,CASSSSGDTQYF,TGTGCCAGCAGTTCATCAGGAGATACGCAGTATTTT
-,-,TRBJ1-4,TRBV29-1,CSVGEGSGEKLFF,TGCAGCGTTGGAGAGGGGAGTGGTGAAAAACTGTTTTTT
TRBD1,-,TRBJ1-2,TRBV2,CASSVRGRDYGYTF,TGTGCCAGCAGCGTCAGGGGGCGCGACTATGGCTACACCTTC
-,-,TRBJ2-7,TRBV6-6,CASRNPRDTLTGEQYF,TGTGCCAGCAGGAATCCCCGGGACACACTGACGGGCGAGCAGTACTTC
-,once,TRBJ1-5,TRBV7-2,CASSLVWQNQPQHF,TGTGCCAGCAGCTTAGTCTGGCAAAATCAGCCCCAGCATTTT
-,-,TRBJ1-5,TRBV19,CASSFPGVSNQPQHF,TGTGCCAGTAGTTTCCCCGGGGTGAGCAATCAGCCCCAGCATTTT
-,-,TRBJ1-6,TRBV25-1,CASSPPGGNNSPLHF,TGTGCCAGCAGTCCACCCGGGGGGAATAATTCACCCCTCCACTTT
TRBD1,-,TRBJ2-3,TRBV6-2/TRBV6-3,CASSFGQGSFGTDTQYF,TGTGCCAGCAGCTTCGGACAGGGGTCATTCGGCACAGATACGCAGTATTTT
-,few,TRBJ2-5,TRBV5-1,CASSSGGQETQYF,TGCGCCAGCAGCTCCGGAGGGCAAGAGACCCAGTACTTC
TRBD2,-,TRBJ2-3,TRBV7-2,CASSDRGGEVDTQYF,TGTGCCAGCAGCGACCGGGGGGGAGAGGTAGATACGCAGTATTTT
-,few,TRBJ2-6,TRBV6-5,CASSYSTLSGANVLTF,TGTGCCAGCAGTTACTCGACTCTCTCTGGGGCCAACGTCCTGACTTTC
TRBD1,-,TRBJ2-6,TRBV7-2,CASSLRQGAFSGANVLTF,TGTGCCAGCAGCTTAAGACAGGGGGCGTTCTCCGGGGCCAACGTCCTGACTTTC
-,-,TRBJ1-5,TRBV2,CASSLTEYGPQHF,TGTGCCAGCAGCCTCACAGAGTACGGGCCCCAGCATTTT